The clone carrying this TCR beta chain was detected once. Germline assignment: CDR1 SGHRS and CDR2 YFSETQ. Trimming took 0 bases from V and 5 from J; bases not matched to a gene: 7. The CDR3 runs to 17 residues. These data come from a study of technical replicates of blood from a handful of donors. Sequenced by immunoSEQ multiplex PCR; TCRdb stores in-frame clones only, minus some. The sample gives tens of thousands of clones, 86% of which show up once; less than 6.5% is in the top ten. The sequence derives from a human donor in good health. Some clones in this sample may be carry-over from other donors' samples. The sequenced material came from PBMCs. V and J are TRBV5-1 and TRBJ2-3; TRBD2 matches at 12 bases. CDR3 bases: TGCGCCAGCAGCTTGGCGGAGCTAGCGGGGGGGAAAGATACGCAGTATTTT. It specifies CASSLAELAGGKDTQYF.